A selection of T cell receptor beta chains follows, all from one sample in a study of blood T cell repertoires in COVID-19. Profiling relied on immunoSEQ multiplex PCR, and the TCRdb table lists in-frame clones only, not all of them. The sample comprises tens of thousands of clones, 88% of which are singletons, and about 9.8% rests with the top ten. The sequenced sample consisted of peripheral blood. These receptors were obtained from a human donor in a cohort sampled during active COVID-19. Each CDR3 is given with its conserved first and last residue. The D gene is left open where the match is weak. A row's size may be missing; if present it is once, few, many or a size class.

v_call	d_call	j_call	clone_size	cdr3_nt	cdr3_aa
TRBV9	-	TRBJ1-2	-	TGTGCCAGCAGCCTCTCCGGGACAACCCCCTATGGCTACACCTTC	CASSLSGTTPYGYTF
TRBV30	TRBD1	TRBJ2-1	-	TGTGCCTGGAGTGCCAGGGACAGGCGCCACAATGAGCAGTTCTTC	CAWSARDRRHNEQFF
TRBV19	TRBD1	TRBJ1-2	-	TGTGCCAGTAGTATAAAGGCAGGGGGTCCGGATGGCTACACCTTC	CASSIKAGGPDGYTF
TRBV6-6	TRBD2	TRBJ2-1	once	TGTGCCAGCAGCACCCTAGCGGCCTACAATGAGCAGTTCTTC	CASSTLAAYNEQFF
TRBV6-2/TRBV6-3	-	TRBJ1-2	-	TGTGCCAGCAGTATACAGGGAGGGTATGGCTACACCTTC	CASSIQGGYGYTF
TRBV12-5	TRBD1	TRBJ2-7	few	TGTGCTAGTGGCGGATACAGGGGCACAATTGGCGAGCAGTACTTC	CASGGYRGTIGEQYF
TRBV11-1	-	TRBJ2-7	-	TGTGCCAGCAGCCCAGACAGCTCCTACGAGCAGTACTTC	CASSPDSSYEQYF
TRBV11-2	-	TRBJ2-7	-	TGTGCCAGCAGCCCTAGCTTGGCAGGATACTACGAGCAGTACTTC	CASSPSLAGYYEQYF
TRBV27	TRBD2	TRBJ2-5	-	TGTGCCAGCAGTCCTCGGACTAGCGGGGGACAAGAGACCCAGTACTTC	CASSPRTSGGQETQYF
TRBV30	-	TRBJ1-2	few	TGTGCCTGGTCAGGGGATAGGTCCAGTCGCCGCATTGGCTACACCTTC	CAWSGDRSSRRIGYTF
TRBV6-5	TRBD1	TRBJ2-1	-	TGTGCCAGCAGATTACAGGGGGCCAGGGACAATGAGCAGTTCTTC	CASRLQGARDNEQFF
TRBV7-9	-	TRBJ2-2	-	TGTGCCAGCAGTCCCACATCGAACACCGGGGAGCTGTTTTTT	CASSPTSNTGELFF
TRBV2	-	TRBJ1-4	few	TGTGCCAGCAGCGAAACAGGGCTGCGGGAAAAACTGTTTTTT	CASSETGLREKLFF
TRBV18	-	TRBJ2-3	-	TGTGCCAGCTCAACCCCCCGGGGGAGCACAGATACGCAGTATTTT	CASSTPRGSTDTQYF
TRBV3-1/TRBV3-2	TRBD1	TRBJ1-5	-	TGTGCCAGCAGCCCGGACAGGGGTAGCAATCAGCCCCAGCATTTT	CASSPDRGSNQPQHF
TRBV7-9	TRBD2	TRBJ2-2	-	TGTGCCAGCCGACTAGCGGGGGGGCCTGTCACCGGGGAGCTGTTTTTT	CASRLAGGPVTGELFF
TRBV28	TRBD1	TRBJ2-7	-	TGTGCCAGCGGATCTCCGGGACAGGGGTCCTACGAGCAGTACTTC	CASGSPGQGSYEQYF
TRBV5-1	TRBD2	TRBJ2-3	-	TGCGCCAGCAGCCGGTCGACTAGCGGGGGCACAGATACGCAGTATTTT	CASSRSTSGGTDTQYF
TRBV5-1	TRBD1	TRBJ1-1	-	TGCGCCAGCAGCCCTTATGACAGGGAGTTCACTGAAGCTTTCTTT	CASSPYDREFTEAFF
TRBV6-2/TRBV6-3	TRBD2	TRBJ2-5	once	TGTGCCAGCAGTTCCCCAGCGGGGGCACAAGAGACCCAGTACTTC	CASSSPAGAQETQYF
TRBV4-1	TRBD1	TRBJ1-1	-	TGCGCCAGCAGCCGGACAGGGGGCGAGGGCACTGAAGCTTTCTTT	CASSRTGGEGTEAFF
TRBV19	-	TRBJ2-2	-	TGTGCCAGTAGTGGAGTTCCCTCAAACACCGGGGAGCTGTTTTTT	CASSGVPSNTGELFF
TRBV9	-	TRBJ1-1	once	TGTGCCAGCAGCGTAGTGAGGCAGATGAACACTGAAGCTTTCTTT	CASSVVRQMNTEAFF
TRBV5-1	-	TRBJ1-3	once	TGCGCCAGCAGCTTGACGGTAGGAGGCTCTGGAAACACCATATATTTT	CASSLTVGGSGNTIYF
TRBV7-9	TRBD1	TRBJ1-1	-	TGTGCCAGCAGCAACGGACAGGGGGCGCGGGACACTGAAGCTTTCTTT	CASSNGQGARDTEAFF
TRBV7-8	-	TRBJ1-1	-	TGTGCCAGCAGAATCCGGGACAACATGAACACTGAAGCTTTCTTT	CASRIRDNMNTEAFF
TRBV6-1	-	TRBJ1-1	-	TGTGCCAGCAGTGAACCGTCAGGGTCGACTGAAGCTTTCTTT	CASSEPSGSTEAFF
TRBV19	TRBD1	TRBJ1-2	-	TGTGCCAGTAGTATAGAGTCAGGCAGGGGGACCTATGGCTACACCTTC	CASSIESGRGTYGYTF
TRBV5-6	TRBD1	TRBJ1-1	-	TGTGCCAGCAGCTACAGGGGGATGAACACTGAAGCTTTCTTT	CASSYRGMNTEAFF
TRBV18	TRBD2	TRBJ2-1	-	TGTGCCAGCTCACCATTCCTAGCGGGTACGAGCAATGAGCAGTTCTTC	CASSPFLAGTSNEQFF
TRBV9	TRBD1	TRBJ2-3	-	TGTGCCAGCAGCCGGGACAGCCCAGCCACAGATACGCAGTATTTT	CASSRDSPATDTQYF
TRBV15	-	TRBJ1-1	-	TGTGCCACCAGCAGCCGTCGGGGGGTGAACACTGAAGCTTTCTTT	CATSSRRGVNTEAFF
TRBV9	TRBD1	TRBJ2-6	-	TGTGCCAGCAGCCCCGGGACAGGGGCAGGTGGGGCCAACGTCCTGACTTTC	CASSPGTGAGGANVLTF
TRBV19	-	TRBJ1-2	-	TGTGCCAGTAGTCTTGGACTGAGTAACTATGGCTACACCTTC	CASSLGLSNYGYTF
TRBV7-8	TRBD1	TRBJ1-2	-	TGTGCCAGCAGCCCAAGGGACAGGGGAGATTATGGCTACACCTTC	CASSPRDRGDYGYTF
TRBV27	-	TRBJ1-4	-	TGTGCCAGCAGAAGAACAGGGAATGGGGTTTTGTTTTTT	CASRRTGNGVLFF
TRBV12-2	-	TRBJ2-3	-	TGTGCAAGTCGCCCCCGACTAGGCCCCTCCACAGATACGCAGTATTTT	CASRPRLGPSTDTQYF
TRBV29-1	TRBD1	TRBJ2-3	-	TGCAGCGTTGAAGTCGCGACAGGGCATACGCAGTATTTT	CSVEVATGHTQYF
TRBV18	-	TRBJ2-1	-	TGTGCCAGCTCACCGGATCAGGGGTCTGAGCAGTTCTTC	CASSPDQGSEQFF
TRBV7-8	-	TRBJ2-7	few	TGTGCCAGCAGCTTCAGACAGGCCGCTTTTTACGAGCAGTACTTC	CASSFRQAAFYEQYF
TRBV10-3	-	TRBJ2-5	-	TGTGCCATCAGAGATAACACCGGGGAGACCCAGTACTTC	CAIRDNTGETQYF
TRBV19	-	TRBJ2-1	-	TGTGCCAGTAGTATCGGTGCGGGACGAATTAACAATGAGCAGTTCTTC	CASSIGAGRINNEQFF
TRBV5-6	TRBD1	TRBJ1-2	once	TGTGCCAGCAGCTTGGGAAGGACAGGGTTTTCTGGCTACACCTTC	CASSLGRTGFSGYTF
TRBV28	TRBD2	TRBJ2-5	-	TGTGCCAGCAGTACTCGGACTAGCGGGAGGTGGGAGACCCAGTACTTC	CASSTRTSGRWETQYF
TRBV18	TRBD2	TRBJ2-7	-	TGTGCCAGCTCACCACAAGGACTAGCGGACGCCTACGAGCAGTACTTC	CASSPQGLADAYEQYF
TRBV5-5	TRBD2	TRBJ2-1	few	TGTGCCAGCAGCTTAGATTTAGCGGGAACCCTCTGGAATGAGCAGTTCTTC	CASSLDLAGTLWNEQFF
TRBV15	-	TRBJ1-2	-	TGTGCCACCAGCAGAGAGGCAGGCCCTAACTATGGCTACACCTTC	CATSREAGPNYGYTF
TRBV3-1/TRBV3-2	TRBD1	TRBJ1-2	medium-sized	TGTGCCAGCAGCCAAGGTTGGACAGGGGGCTCCTATGGCTACACCTTC	CASSQGWTGGSYGYTF
TRBV30	TRBD1	TRBJ1-2	-	TGTGCCTGGAGTCGGGACAGGGGGAACTATGGCTACACCTTC	CAWSRDRGNYGYTF
TRBV28	-	TRBJ2-1	-	TGTGCCAGCAGTTTCGTGGGAGGTCCGCGTGGGAATGAGCAGTTCTTC	CASSFVGGPRGNEQFF
TRBV6-2/TRBV6-3	-	TRBJ1-5	-	TGTGCCAGCAGTTACTCGGGGCGTCGCAATCAGCCCCAGCATTTT	CASSYSGRRNQPQHF
TRBV4-2	TRBD2	TRBJ2-3	-	TGTGCCAGTCGGCGGGAGGGCAGCAGAGATACGCAGTATTTT	CASRREGSRDTQYF
TRBV11-2	-	TRBJ2-7	few	TGTGCCAGCAGCTTAGAGACAGGCCCCCATCCTTTAGGCGAGCAGTACTTC	CASSLETGPHPLGEQYF